The sequence of this T cell receptor (beta chain) was determined in a study of OX40 agonist ivuxolimab in advanced cancers. The overall study: Patients received ivuxolimab, an intravenous treatment, every 2 weeks at 0.01 to 10 mg/kg.

Assay used: immunoSEQ multiplex PCR; TCRdb lists only in-frame clones, some missing. The profile shows some 43,000 clones, around 92% of them singletons. It was autoimmune disease history or systemic immunosuppression that excluded patients. The CDR3 covers 11 residues. Deletions cut 6 bases from V and 5 bases from J, with 10 bases between. From germline, CDR1 is DFQATT and CDR2 SNEGSKA (reference sequence). Study-wide findings and caveats: CD4+ and CD8+ blood T cells expanded clonally by week 6 at 0.1 to 3.0 mg/kg. Certain nonresponding patients likewise had low normalized T-cell clonal expansion.

Details on this clone: Antigen specificity is unknown.

The rearrangement joins TRBV20-1 to TRBJ2-5; D may correspond to TRBD1 or TRBD2 (5 bases each). This clonotype originated in an adult with an advanced solid tumor such as melanoma, head and neck, liver or kidney cancer. The source material was CD4+ or CD8+ T cells sorted from blood, sampled in a trial of the OX40 agonist ivuxolimab. Here the CDR3 DNA reads TGCAGTGCCCCCTGGGGGGAGACCCAGTACTTC. It is translated as CSAPWGETQYF.